A selection of T cell receptor beta chains follows, all from one sample in a study of Graves' ophthalmopathy and Graves' hyperthyroidism. TCRdb called the multiplex PCR reads again in MiXCR, with one record for every CDR3 protein. Here the sample spans roughly 220,000 distinct CDR3 sequences, around 50% being singletons. The sequenced sample consisted of peripheral blood. The source of these receptors is an adult man with Graves' ophthalmopathy. Both conserved end residues are part of each CDR3. D genes are given only for firm matches. The size entry is marked missing in some rows and otherwise reads once, few, many or a size class.

TRBJ1-2 TRBD1 many TRBV7-8 CASSTETGNYGYTF TGTGCCAGCAGCACAGAGACAGGGAACTATGGCTACACCTTC
TRBJ1-2 - few TRBV20-1 CSASKQGSYGYTF TGCAGTGCTAGTAAACAGGGCTCTTATGGCTACACCTTC
TRBJ2-5 - - TRBV10-3 CAISGHRQETQYF TGTGCCATCAGTGGCCACAGACAAGAGACCCAGTACTTC
TRBJ1-2 - few TRBV5-5 CASSSALTSYGYTF TGTGCCAGCAGCTCCGCTCTTACCAGCTATGGCTACACCTTC
TRBJ1-5 - many TRBV29-1 CSVAPQHF TGCAGCGTCGCCCCTCAGCATTTT
TRBJ2-5 - many TRBV5-1 CASSLTGETQYF TGCGCCAGCAGCTTGACTGGAGAGACCCAGTACTTC
TRBJ2-2 TRBD2 - TRBV9 CASSVASGGPNTGELFF TGTGCCAGCAGCGTAGCTAGCGGGGGGCCGAACACCGGGGAGCTGTTTTTT
TRBJ1-2 - - TRBV29-1 CSGFQGNYGYTF TGCAGCGGTTTCCAGGGAAACTATGGCTACACCTTC
TRBJ1-6 TRBD1 few TRBV9 CASSPGGMGNSPLHF TGTGCCAGCAGTCCAGGGGGCATGGGTAATTCACCCCTCCACTTT
TRBJ2-2 TRBD2 - TRBV7-7 CASSRTPGLLAGTGELFF TGTGCTAGCAGCCGCACGCCAGGATTACTAGCGGGCACCGGGGAGCTGTTTTTT
TRBJ2-5 - - TRBV7-7 CASSRGQGNTDTQYF TGTGCTAGCAGCCGGGGACAAGGTAACACAGATACGCAGTACTTC
TRBJ1-2 - many TRBV10-3 CAISEIDRGYTF TGTGCCATCAGTGAGATTGACAGAGGCTACACCTTC
TRBJ2-7 - once TRBV7-2 CASSWGTGQGEQYF TGTGCCAGCAGCTGGGGGACTGGTCAGGGTGAGCAGTACTTC
TRBJ1-1 - - TRBV6-5 CASSYGTNTEAFF TGTGCCAGCAGTTACGGCACGAACACTGAAGCTTTCTTT
TRBJ1-1 TRBD1 few TRBV7-8 CASNLGQGEAEAFF TGTGCCAGCAACCTCGGACAGGGAGAGGCTGAAGCTTTCTTT
TRBJ2-7 - - TRBV9 CASSANRVGYEQYF TGTGCCAGCAGCGCGAACAGGGTTGGCTACGAGCAGTACTTC
TRBJ1-6 - few TRBV11-2 CASSLGLGRPLHF TGTGCCAGCAGCTTAGGCTTGGGGAGGCCCCTCCACTTT
TRBJ2-7 - few TRBV6-5 CASSHGGGVYEQYF TGTGCCAGCAGCCACGGAGGGGGGGTATACGAGCAGTACTTC
TRBJ1-2 - - TRBV28 CASSLRQVPYGYTF TGTGCCAGCAGTTTAAGGCAGGTGCCTTATGGCTACACCTTC
TRBJ2-7 - - TRBV2 CASSLPRGTYEQYF TGTGCCAGCAGTTTACCGAGAGGAACCTACGAGCAGTACTTC
TRBJ2-5 - - TRBV4-1 CASSQWRDSQETQYF TGCGCCAGCAGCCAGTGGCGGGACAGCCAAGAGACCCAGTACTTC
TRBJ2-3 - - TRBV10-3 CAISESAGRTLLSTDTQYF TGTGCCATCAGTGAGTCGGCAGGGCGGACCCTACTTAGCACAGATACGCAGTATTTT
TRBJ1-1 - - TRBV20-1 CSASQSDAAFF TGCAGTGCTAGCCAGAGCGATGCAGCTTTCTTT
TRBJ2-7 - many TRBV10-3 CAISEGQPYEQYF TGTGCCATCAGTGAGGGACAGCCCTACGAGCAGTACTTC
TRBJ2-5 TRBD1 few TRBV10-3 CASRVQGAWETQYF TGTGCCAGCAGGGTACAGGGGGCATGGGAGACCCAGTACTTC
TRBJ1-2 - - TRBV10-2 CASSEGRSSNGYTF TGCGCCAGCAGTGAGGGACGGAGCTCGAATGGCTACACCTTC
TRBJ2-7 - - TRBV10-3 CASSWASGGNEQYF TGTGCCAGCAGTTGGGCCTCAGGGGGGAACGAGCAGTACTTC
TRBJ1-5 - - TRBV10-3 CAIKGAEDQPQHF TGTGCCATCAAAGGGGCAGAAGATCAGCCCCAGCATTTT